The rows below give T cell receptor beta chains drawn from one sample of a study of cytomegalovirus exposure and HLA in healthy donors. Libraries were prepared by immunoSEQ multiplex PCR; TCRdb keeps only in-frame clonotypes and omits some of them. The table lists about 150,000 clones, about 87% of them singletons. What was sequenced was PBMCs. The receptors originated from a man in his late teens or twenties in good health and CMV-seropositive. CDR3s leave out the opening cysteine and the closing phenylalanine or tryptophan. The order of the fields is V gene, clone size, J gene, CDR3 protein. Clone sizes are given selectively: once, few, many, or a class where the clone is expanded.

v_call: TRBV9; clone_size: -; j_call: TRBJ1-2; cdr3_aa: ASSVGQGANYGYT
v_call: TRBV30; clone_size: -; j_call: TRBJ1-5; cdr3_aa: AWSVGGREQPQH
v_call: TRBV11-2; clone_size: -; j_call: TRBJ1-6; cdr3_aa: ASRRLRQGLSYNSPLH
v_call: TRBV9; clone_size: -; j_call: TRBJ1-5; cdr3_aa: ASSVITGQWGLNSNQPQH
v_call: TRBV5-4; clone_size: -; j_call: TRBJ1-1; cdr3_aa: ASSSLLTTGGYTEAF
v_call: TRBV28; clone_size: -; j_call: TRBJ1-2; cdr3_aa: ASTPDRIYGYT
v_call: TRBV5-1; clone_size: -; j_call: TRBJ2-2; cdr3_aa: ASSPRRANTGELF
v_call: TRBV28; clone_size: -; j_call: TRBJ1-2; cdr3_aa: ASSSRGQGSYGYT
v_call: TRBV27; clone_size: -; j_call: TRBJ1-6; cdr3_aa: ASSYSLTETGYNSPLH
v_call: TRBV19; clone_size: -; j_call: TRBJ2-2; cdr3_aa: ASKWTANTGELF
v_call: TRBV13; clone_size: -; j_call: TRBJ1-1; cdr3_aa: ASSPNRGVANTEAF
v_call: TRBV19; clone_size: -; j_call: TRBJ2-5; cdr3_aa: ASRGVAGGVEETQY
v_call: TRBV18; clone_size: -; j_call: TRBJ1-2; cdr3_aa: ASSPLDRTIGYT
v_call: TRBV5-4; clone_size: -; j_call: TRBJ2-3; cdr3_aa: ASSLVAGSADTQY
v_call: TRBV25-1; clone_size: -; j_call: TRBJ1-1; cdr3_aa: ASSWGDTEAF
v_call: TRBV1; clone_size: -; j_call: TRBJ1-5; cdr3_aa: TSSQDNREGTNQPQH
v_call: TRBV7-9; clone_size: once; j_call: TRBJ2-7; cdr3_aa: ASSSLGGEQY
v_call: TRBV6-5; clone_size: -; j_call: TRBJ2-7; cdr3_aa: ASSFYSSGSNEQY
v_call: TRBV2; clone_size: few; j_call: TRBJ2-7; cdr3_aa: ASSVVRSYEQY
v_call: TRBV19; clone_size: once; j_call: TRBJ1-2; cdr3_aa: ASSIGTRPEVGAEGYT
v_call: TRBV18; clone_size: -; j_call: TRBJ1-1; cdr3_aa: ASTSNTEAF
v_call: TRBV30; clone_size: -; j_call: TRBJ2-1; cdr3_aa: AWEQGGNEQF
v_call: TRBV5-6; clone_size: -; j_call: TRBJ2-7; cdr3_aa: ASSLAAGNEQY
v_call: TRBV29-1; clone_size: -; j_call: TRBJ1-4; cdr3_aa: SVVGRGATNEKLF
v_call: TRBV7-2; clone_size: -; j_call: TRBJ2-7; cdr3_aa: ASSSGLAGVLNEQY
v_call: TRBV5-4; clone_size: few; j_call: TRBJ2-7; cdr3_aa: ASSQKGQIYEQY
v_call: TRBV2; clone_size: -; j_call: TRBJ2-7; cdr3_aa: AILGLDEQY
v_call: TRBV21-1; clone_size: -; j_call: TRBJ1-2; cdr3_aa: ASSKVGEVDYGYT
v_call: TRBV30; clone_size: -; j_call: TRBJ1-2; cdr3_aa: AWSVRTVYGYT
v_call: TRBV11-1; clone_size: -; j_call: TRBJ1-1; cdr3_aa: ASSSRTAFMNTEAF
v_call: TRBV12-5; clone_size: -; j_call: TRBJ2-7; cdr3_aa: ASALIGDSYEQY
v_call: TRBV6-1; clone_size: -; j_call: TRBJ2-5; cdr3_aa: ASRASGKETQY
v_call: TRBV19; clone_size: -; j_call: TRBJ2-3; cdr3_aa: ASSLSGALTDTQY
v_call: TRBV5-1; clone_size: -; j_call: TRBJ1-3; cdr3_aa: ASSPHDLTASGNTIY
v_call: TRBV6-5; clone_size: -; j_call: TRBJ2-7; cdr3_aa: ASSYSASGSYEQY
v_call: TRBV25-1; clone_size: -; j_call: TRBJ2-3; cdr3_aa: ASSEWSGSTDTQY
v_call: TRBV5-1; clone_size: -; j_call: TRBJ2-2; cdr3_aa: ASSLQQGNTGELF